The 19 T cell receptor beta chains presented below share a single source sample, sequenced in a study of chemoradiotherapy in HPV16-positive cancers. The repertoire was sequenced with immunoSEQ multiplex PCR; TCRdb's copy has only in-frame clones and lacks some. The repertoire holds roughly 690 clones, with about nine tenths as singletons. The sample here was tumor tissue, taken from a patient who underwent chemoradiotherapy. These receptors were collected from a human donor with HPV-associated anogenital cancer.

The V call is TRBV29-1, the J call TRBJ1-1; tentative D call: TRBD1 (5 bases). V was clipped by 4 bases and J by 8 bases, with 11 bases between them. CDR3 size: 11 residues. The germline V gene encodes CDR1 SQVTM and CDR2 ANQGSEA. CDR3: CSVGVTGEAFF. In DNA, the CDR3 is TGCAGCGTTGGAGTTACAGGCGAAGCTTTCTTT.

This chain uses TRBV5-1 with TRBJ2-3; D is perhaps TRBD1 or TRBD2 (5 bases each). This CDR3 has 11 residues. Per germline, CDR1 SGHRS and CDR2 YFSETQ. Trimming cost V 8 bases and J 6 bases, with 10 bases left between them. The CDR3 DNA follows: TGCGCCAGAATCGAGGGGGATACGCAGTATTTT. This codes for CARIEGDTQYF.

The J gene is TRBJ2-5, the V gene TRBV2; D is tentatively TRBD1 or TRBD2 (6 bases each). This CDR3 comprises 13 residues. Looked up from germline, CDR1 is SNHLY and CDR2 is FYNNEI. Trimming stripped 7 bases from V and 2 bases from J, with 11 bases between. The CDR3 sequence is CASNRGPQETQYF. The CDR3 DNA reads TGTGCCAGCAATCGGGGGCCTCAAGAGACCCAGTACTTC.

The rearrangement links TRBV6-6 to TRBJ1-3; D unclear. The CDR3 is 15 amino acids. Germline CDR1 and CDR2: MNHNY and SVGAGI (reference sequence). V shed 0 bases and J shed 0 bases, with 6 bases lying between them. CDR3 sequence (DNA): TGTGCCAGCAGTTACTCGAACCCCTCTGGAAACACCATATATTTT. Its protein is CASSYSNPSGNTIYF.

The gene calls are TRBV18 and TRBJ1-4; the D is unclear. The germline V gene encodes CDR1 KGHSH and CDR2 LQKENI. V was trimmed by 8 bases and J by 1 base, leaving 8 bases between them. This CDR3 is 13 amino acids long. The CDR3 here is CASRAQTNEKLFF. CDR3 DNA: TGTGCCAGCCGGGCCCAAACTAATGAAAAACTGTTTTTT.

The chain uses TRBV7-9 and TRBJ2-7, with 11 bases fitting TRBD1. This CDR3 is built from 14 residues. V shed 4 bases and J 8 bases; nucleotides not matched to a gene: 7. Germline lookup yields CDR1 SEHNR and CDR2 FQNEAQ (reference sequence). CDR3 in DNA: TGTGCCAGCAGCTCCGGGACAGGGGGTAGAAAGCAGTACTTC. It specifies CASSSGTGGRKQYF.

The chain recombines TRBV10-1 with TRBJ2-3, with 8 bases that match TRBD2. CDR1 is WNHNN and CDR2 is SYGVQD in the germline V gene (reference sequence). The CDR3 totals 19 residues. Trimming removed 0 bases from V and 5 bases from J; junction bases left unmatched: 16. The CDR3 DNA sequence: TGCGCCAGCAGTGAGTCTCGGGCGGGAGGACTGGATTCAGGAGATACGCAGTATTTT. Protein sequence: CASSESRAGGLDSGDTQYF.

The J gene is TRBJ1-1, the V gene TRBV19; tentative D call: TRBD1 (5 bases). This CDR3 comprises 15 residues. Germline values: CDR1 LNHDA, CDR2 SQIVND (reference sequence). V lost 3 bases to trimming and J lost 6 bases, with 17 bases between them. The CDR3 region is CASSIQGGGAAEAFF. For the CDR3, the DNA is TGTGCCAGTAGTATCCAGGGCGGAGGTGCCGCTGAAGCTTTCTTT.

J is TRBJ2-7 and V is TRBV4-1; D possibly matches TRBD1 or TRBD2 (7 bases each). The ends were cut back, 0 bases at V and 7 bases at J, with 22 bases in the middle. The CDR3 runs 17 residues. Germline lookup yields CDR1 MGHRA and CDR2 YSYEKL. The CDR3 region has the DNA TGCGCCAGCAGCCAAGACCCCCAGCAGGGAGGGGGCAGAGAGCAGTACTTC. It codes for CASSQDPQQGGGREQYF.

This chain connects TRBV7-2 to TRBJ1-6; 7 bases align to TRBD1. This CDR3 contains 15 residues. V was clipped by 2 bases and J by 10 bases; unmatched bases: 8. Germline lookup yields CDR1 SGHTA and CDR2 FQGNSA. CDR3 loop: CASSLLRQGESPLHF. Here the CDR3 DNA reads TGTGCCAGCAGCTTACTTCGGCAGGGGGAATCACCCCTCCACTTT.

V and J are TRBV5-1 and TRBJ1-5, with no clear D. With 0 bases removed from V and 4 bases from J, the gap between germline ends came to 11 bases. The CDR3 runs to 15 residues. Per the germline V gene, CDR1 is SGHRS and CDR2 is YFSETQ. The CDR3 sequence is CASSLEYILNQPQHF. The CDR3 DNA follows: TGCGCCAGCAGCTTGGAGTATATCTTGAATCAGCCCCAGCATTTT.

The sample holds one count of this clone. CDR3 amino acids: CASSVGAGAYTDTQYF. The CDR3 DNA is TGTGCCAGCAGCGTAGGTGCAGGGGCATACACAGATACGCAGTATTTT. The chain has TRBV9 and TRBJ2-3; D possibly corresponds to TRBD1 (6 bases). The CDR3 is made up of 16 amino acids. Trimming shortened V by 0 bases and J by 2 bases, and 13 bases separated the two germline ends. Germline V gene data show CDR1 as SGDLS and CDR2 as YYNGEE. The full variable domain, with the rest looked up from reference TRBV9 and TRBJ2-3, is DSGVTQTPKHLITATGQRVTLRCSPRSGDLSVYWYQQSLDQGLQFLIQYYNGEERAKGNILERFSAQQFPDLHSELNLSSLELGDSALYFCASSVGAGAYTDTQYFGPGTRLTVL.

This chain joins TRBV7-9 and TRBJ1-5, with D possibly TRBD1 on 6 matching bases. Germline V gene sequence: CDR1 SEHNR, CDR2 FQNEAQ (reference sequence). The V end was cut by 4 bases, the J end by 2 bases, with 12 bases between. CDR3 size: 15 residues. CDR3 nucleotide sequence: TGTGCCAGCAGCTCTACAGGGAGTGGCAATCAGCCCCAGCATTTT. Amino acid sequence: CASSSTGSGNQPQHF.

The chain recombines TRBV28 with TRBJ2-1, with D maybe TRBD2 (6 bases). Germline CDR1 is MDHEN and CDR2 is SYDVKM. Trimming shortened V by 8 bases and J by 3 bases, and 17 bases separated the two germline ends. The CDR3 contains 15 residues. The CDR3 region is CASSPSELDYNEQFF. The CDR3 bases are TGTGCCAGCTCGCCTAGCGAACTAGACTACAATGAGCAGTTCTTC.

The DNA of the CDR3 is TGTGCCAGTAGTATAGACGGTAGCGGATACACAGATACGCAGTATTTT. This sequence encodes CASSIDGSGYTDTQYF. This chain links TRBV19 with TRBJ2-3; possibly TRBD2 for D (6 bases). V gave up 0 bases and J gave up 2 bases, with 12 bases separating them. CDR1 is LNHDA and CDR2 is SQIVND in the germline V gene (reference sequence). The CDR3 extends over 16 amino acids.

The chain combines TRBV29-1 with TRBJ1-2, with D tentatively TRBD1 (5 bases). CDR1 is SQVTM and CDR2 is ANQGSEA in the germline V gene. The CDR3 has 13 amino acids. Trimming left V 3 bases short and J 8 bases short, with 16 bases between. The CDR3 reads CSVEKGRAGGYTF. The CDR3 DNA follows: TGCAGCGTTGAGAAGGGGAGGGCTGGGGGCTACACCTTC.

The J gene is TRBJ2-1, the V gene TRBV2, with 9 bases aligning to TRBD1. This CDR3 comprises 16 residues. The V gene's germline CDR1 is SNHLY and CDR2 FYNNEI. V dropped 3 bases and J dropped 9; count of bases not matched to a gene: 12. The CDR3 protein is CASSERTGQGLSEQFF. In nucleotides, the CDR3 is TGTGCCAGCAGTGAGAGGACAGGACAGGGGTTGAGTGAGCAGTTCTTC.

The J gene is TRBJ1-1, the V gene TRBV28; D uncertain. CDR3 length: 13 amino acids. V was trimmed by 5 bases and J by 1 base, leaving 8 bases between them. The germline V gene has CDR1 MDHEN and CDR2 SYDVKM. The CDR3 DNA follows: TGTGCCAGCAGTGTGGGCCCGAACACTGAAGCTTTCTTT. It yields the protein CASSVGPNTEAFF.

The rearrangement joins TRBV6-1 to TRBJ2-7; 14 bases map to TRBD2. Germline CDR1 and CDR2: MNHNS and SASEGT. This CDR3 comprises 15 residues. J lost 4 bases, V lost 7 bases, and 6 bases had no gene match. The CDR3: CASIGTSGSFYEQYF. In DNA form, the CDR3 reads TGTGCCAGCATTGGGACTAGCGGGAGTTTTTACGAGCAGTACTTC.